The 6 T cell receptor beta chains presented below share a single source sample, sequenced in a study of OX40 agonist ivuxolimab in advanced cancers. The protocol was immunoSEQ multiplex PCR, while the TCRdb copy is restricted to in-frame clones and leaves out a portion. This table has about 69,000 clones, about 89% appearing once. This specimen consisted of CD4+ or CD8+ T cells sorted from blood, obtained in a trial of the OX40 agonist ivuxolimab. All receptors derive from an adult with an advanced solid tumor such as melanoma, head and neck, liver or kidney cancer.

CDR3 sequence (DNA): TGTGCCAGTAGTTCAAGGACTAGCGGGAGGGCAGATACGCAGTATTTT. This codes for CASSSRTSGRADTQYF. The chain couples TRBV19 to TRBJ2-3; 15 positions agree with TRBD2. The V gene's germline CDR1 is LNHDA and CDR2 SQIVND (reference sequence). This CDR3 region has 16 residues. The junction had 4 bases not matched to a gene; V was cut back by 5 bases and J by 4 bases.

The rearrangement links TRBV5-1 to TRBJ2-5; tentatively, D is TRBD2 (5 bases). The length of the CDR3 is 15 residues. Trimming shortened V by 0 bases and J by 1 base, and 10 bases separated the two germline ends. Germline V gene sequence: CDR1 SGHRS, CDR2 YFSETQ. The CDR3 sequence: CASSLAGVSQETQYF. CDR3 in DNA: TGCGCCAGCAGCTTGGCCGGGGTTAGCCAAGAGACCCAGTACTTC.

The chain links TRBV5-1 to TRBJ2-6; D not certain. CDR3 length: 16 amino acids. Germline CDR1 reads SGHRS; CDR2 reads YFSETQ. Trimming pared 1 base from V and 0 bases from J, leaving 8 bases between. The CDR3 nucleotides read TGCGCCAGCAGCTTGAAGTCCCACTCTGGGGCCAACGTCCTGACTTTC. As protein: CASSLKSHSGANVLTF.

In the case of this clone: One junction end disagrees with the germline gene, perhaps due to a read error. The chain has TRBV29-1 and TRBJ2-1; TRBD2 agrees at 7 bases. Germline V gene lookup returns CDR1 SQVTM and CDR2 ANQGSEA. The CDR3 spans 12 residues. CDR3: CSVEASGAPFLF. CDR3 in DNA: TGCAGCGTTGAAGCTAGCGGTGCCCCGTTTCTCTTC.

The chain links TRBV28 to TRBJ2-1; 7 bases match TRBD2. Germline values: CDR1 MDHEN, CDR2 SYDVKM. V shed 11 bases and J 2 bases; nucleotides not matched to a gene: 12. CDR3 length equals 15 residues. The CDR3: CAHSWRERPYNEQFF. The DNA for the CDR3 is TGTGCCCATTCCTGGCGGGAGAGACCCTACAATGAGCAGTTCTTC. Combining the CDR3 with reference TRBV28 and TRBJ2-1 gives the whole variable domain DVKVTQSSRYLVKRTGEKVFLECVQDMDHENMFWYRQDPGLGLRLIYFSYDVKMKEKGDIPEGYSVSREKKERFSLILESASTNQTSMYLCAHSWRERPYNEQFFGPGTRLTVL.

This chain's CDR3 is CASSFIGRGTDTQYF. CDR3 in DNA: TGCGCCAGCAGCTTTATCGGGAGGGGCACAGATACGCAGTATTTT. The rearrangement links TRBV5-1 to TRBJ2-3, with 8 bases fitting TRBD2. CDR3 length: 15 amino acids. V lost 2 bases to trimming and J lost 1 base; unmatched junction nucleotides: 3. The V gene's germline CDR1 is SGHRS and CDR2 YFSETQ.